This entry lists 3 T cell receptor beta chains sequenced from one sample in a study of T cell changes during pregnancy in multiple sclerosis. The protocol was immunoSEQ multiplex PCR, while the TCRdb copy is restricted to in-frame clones and leaves out a portion. The top ten hold around 0.46% of the sample, which has about 130,000 clones, roughly 97% seen once. This sample comprised peripheral blood, obtained after pregnancy. The receptors stem from a female donor with multiple sclerosis, enrolled in a pregnancy study.

This clone was detected only once. The gene calls are TRBV30 and TRBJ2-7; 9 nucleotides match TRBD1. The CDR3 is 16 amino acids. Per germline, CDR1 GTSNPN and CDR2 SVGIG (reference sequence). Trimming at V came to 2 bases and at J to 2 bases, leaving 10 bases not matched to a gene. This chain's CDR3 is CAWSPRDRVITYEQYF. Here the CDR3 DNA reads TGTGCCTGGAGTCCCCGGGACAGGGTGATTACCTACGAGCAGTACTTC.

This clone has only one observation. The J gene is TRBJ1-1, the V gene TRBV4-3, with unresolved D. This CDR3 has 16 amino acids. Germline CDR1 and CDR2: LGHNA and YSLEER. V was cut by 2 bases and J by 0 bases, with 13 bases left in between. The CDR3 DNA reads TGCGCCAGCAGCCAACTGAGGGAATATTTGAACACTGAAGCTTTCTTT. The encoded protein is CASSQLREYLNTEAFF.

A single count supports this clone. This chain connects TRBV5-8 to TRBJ2-2; D might be TRBD1 (6 bases). Per the germline V gene, CDR1 is SGHTS and CDR2 is YDEGEE. V shed 3 bases and J shed 8 bases, with 17 bases lying between them. This CDR3 has 15 residues. This CDR3 is CASSSGQPTVGELFF. The DNA of the CDR3 is TGTGCCAGCAGCTCTGGACAGCCCACTGTGGGGGAGCTGTTTTTT.